The subject of this entry is one TCR beta chain. The data belong to a study of shared clonotypes between healthy human individuals. Looking at the study overall: Participating donors consisted of two women and a few men aged 18 to 49.

The repertoire was sequenced with immunoSEQ multiplex PCR; TCRdb's copy has only in-frame clones and lacks some. The table has around 350,000 clones, more than 60% seen once; the top ten hold roughly a tenth. Germline V gives CDR1 SGHRS, CDR2 YFSETQ. The V end lost 2 bases, the J end lost 5 bases, and 13 bases lay between the germline ends. The CDR3 is 14 residues long. The sequence derives from a man aged 25 to 40 in good health. The chain has TRBV5-1 and TRBJ1-2; D not certain. The specimen sequenced was memory CD4+ T cells sorted from blood. This sample's subset: CD45RA-negative fraction. The CDR3 DNA reads as TGCGCCAGCAGCTTAAATCGTTTCGGGTATGGCTACACCTTC. This codes for CASSLNRFGYGYTF.